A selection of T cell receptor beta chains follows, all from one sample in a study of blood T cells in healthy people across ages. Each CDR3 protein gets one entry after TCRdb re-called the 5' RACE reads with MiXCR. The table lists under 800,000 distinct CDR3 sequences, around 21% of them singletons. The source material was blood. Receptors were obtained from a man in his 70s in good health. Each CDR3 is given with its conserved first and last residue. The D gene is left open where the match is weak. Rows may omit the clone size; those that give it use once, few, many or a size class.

CDR3: CASSQTGPGGLEAKNIQYF
DNA: TGTGCCAGCAGCCAAACGGGCCCAGGGGGCTTGGAAGCCAAAAACATTCAGTACTTC
J: TRBJ2-4
D: TRBD1
size: few
length: 19
V: TRBV4-2

CDR3: CASSHRQGSGYTF
DNA: TGTGCCAGCAGCCACCGACAGGGCTCTGGCTACACCTTC
J: TRBJ1-2
D: TRBD1
size: -
length: 13
V: TRBV12-3/TRBV12-4

CDR3: CASSSPVLSVGTPYNEQFF
DNA: TGTGCCAGCAGCTCCCCGGTCCTAAGTGTGGGGACCCCCTACAATGAGCAGTTCTTC
J: TRBJ2-1
D: -
size: many
length: 19
V: TRBV7-9

CDR3: CASSPGTGGNIQYF
DNA: TGTGCCAGCAGTCCCGGGACAGGAGGAAACATTCAGTACTTC
J: TRBJ2-4
D: TRBD1
size: many
length: 14
V: TRBV27

CDR3: CASSLLASEGEQYF
DNA: TGTGCCAGCAGCTTACTAGCGTCAGAGGGCGAGCAGTACTTC
J: TRBJ2-7
D: -
size: -
length: 14
V: TRBV7-6

CDR3: CSKRESSYNEQFF
DNA: TGCAGCAAGCGGGAAAGTTCATACAATGAGCAGTTCTTC
J: TRBJ2-1
D: TRBD2
size: -
length: 13
V: TRBV20-1

CDR3: CATSDSTTPGPYNEQFF
DNA: TGTGCCACCAGTGATTCCACCACGCCGGGTCCTTACAATGAGCAGTTCTTC
J: TRBJ2-1
D: -
size: few
length: 17
V: TRBV24-1

CDR3: CSARDPGRASEQYF
DNA: TGCAGTGCTAGAGATCCGGGGAGAGCCTCCGAGCAGTACTTC
J: TRBJ2-7
D: -
size: -
length: 14
V: TRBV20-1

CDR3: CASSTGLEDTQYF
DNA: TGTGCCAGCAGCACGGGATTGGAGGATACCCAGTACTTC
J: TRBJ2-5
D: -
size: -
length: 13
V: TRBV21-1

CDR3: CASSPSPGVAGYNEQFF
DNA: TGTGCCAGCAGCCCCTCCCCGGGAGTAGCGGGGTACAATGAGCAGTTCTTC
J: TRBJ2-1
D: TRBD2
size: few
length: 17
V: TRBV14

CDR3: CAIKGIDQPQHF
DNA: TGTGCCATCAAAGGGATTGATCAGCCCCAGCATTTT
J: TRBJ1-5
D: -
size: few
length: 12
V: TRBV10-3

CDR3: CASNRAKQETQYF
DNA: TGTGCCAGCAATCGGGCGAAGCAAGAGACCCAGTACTTC
J: TRBJ2-5
D: -
size: -
length: 13
V: TRBV6-5

CDR3: CASRSTGRNEQYF
DNA: TGTGCCAGCAGATCAACAGGGAGAAACGAGCAGTACTTC
J: TRBJ2-7
D: -
size: few
length: 13
V: TRBV28

CDR3: CASSQEYWNEASGSYEQYF
DNA: TGCGCCAGCAGCCAAGAATACTGGAATGAGGCTAGCGGTTCCTACGAGCAGTACTTC
J: TRBJ2-7
D: TRBD2
size: -
length: 19
V: TRBV4-1

CDR3: CASSQFTLSYEQYF
DNA: TGCGCCAGCAGCCAATTCACCCTTTCCTACGAGCAGTACTTC
J: TRBJ2-7
D: -
size: many
length: 14
V: TRBV4-1

CDR3: CASSSGTSFTDTQYF
DNA: TGTGCCAGCAGCTCCGGGACTAGCTTCACAGATACGCAGTATTTT
J: TRBJ2-3
D: TRBD2
size: -
length: 15
V: TRBV11-2

CDR3: CASSPTQLAGGLSSYNEQFF
DNA: TGTGCCAGCAGCCCGACCCAACTAGCGGGAGGCCTCAGCTCCTACAATGAGCAGTTCTTC
J: TRBJ2-1
D: TRBD2
size: once
length: 20
V: TRBV3-1

CDR3: CASSQGGQGTYNSPLHF
DNA: TGTGCCAGCAGCCAAGGGGGACAGGGAACCTATAATTCACCCCTCCACTTT
J: TRBJ1-6
D: TRBD1
size: -
length: 17
V: TRBV3-1

CDR3: CASSTGGLSSYNEQFF
DNA: TGTGCCAGCAGCACAGGGGGATTGAGCTCCTACAATGAGCAGTTCTTC
J: TRBJ2-1
D: TRBD1
size: -
length: 16
V: TRBV5-4

CDR3: CASSLERGGELFF
DNA: TGTGCTAGCAGCTTAGAAAGAGGCGGGGAGCTGTTTTTT
J: TRBJ2-2
D: -
size: -
length: 13
V: TRBV7-7

CDR3: CASSPQSTAKNIQYF
DNA: TGTGCCAGCAGCCCACAGAGTACGGCCAAAAACATTCAGTACTTC
J: TRBJ2-4
D: -
size: many
length: 15
V: TRBV7-2

CDR3: CASSPRVGEQFF
DNA: TGTGCCAGCAGCCCACGAGTTGGCGAGCAGTTCTTC
J: TRBJ2-1
D: -
size: many
length: 12
V: TRBV13

CDR3: CSARDIAGGTDTQYF
DNA: TGCAGTGCTAGAGATATAGCGGGAGGAACAGATACGCAGTATTTT
J: TRBJ2-3
D: TRBD2
size: few
length: 15
V: TRBV20-1

CDR3: CASNPGPLETQYF
DNA: TGTGCCAGCAACCCGGGACCGTTGGAAACCCAGTACTTC
J: TRBJ2-5
D: -
size: -
length: 13
V: TRBV28

CDR3: CSVEEAVKTQYF
DNA: TGCAGCGTTGAAGAGGCGGTAAAGACCCAGTACTTC
J: TRBJ2-5
D: -
size: -
length: 12
V: TRBV29-1

CDR3: CSAGDSTNEKLFF
DNA: TGCAGCGCGGGGGATTCAACTAATGAAAAACTGTTTTTT
J: TRBJ1-4
D: -
size: many
length: 13
V: TRBV29-1

CDR3: CASSYPWSSRLGTQYF
DNA: TGTGCCAGCAGTTACCCATGGAGTTCCCGTCTGGGGACCCAGTACTTC
J: TRBJ2-5
D: -
size: few
length: 16
V: TRBV6-2/TRBV6-3

CDR3: CASSLGLAGGHNEQFF
DNA: TGTGCCAGCAGCTTGGGACTAGCGGGAGGCCACAATGAGCAGTTCTTC
J: TRBJ2-1
D: TRBD2
size: -
length: 16
V: TRBV5-6

CDR3: CASNPDLGTGELFF
DNA: TGTGCCAGCAACCCCGACCTTGGAACCGGGGAGCTGTTTTTT
J: TRBJ2-2
D: -
size: few
length: 14
V: TRBV2

CDR3: CASTPGTGVAEAFF
DNA: TGTGCCAGCACCCCGGGGACAGGGGTCGCTGAAGCTTTCTTT
J: TRBJ1-1
D: TRBD1
size: -
length: 14
V: TRBV7-6

CDR3: CASSWGTGGARDSYEQYF
DNA: TGTGCCAGCAGCTGGGGGACAGGCGGGGCACGGGACTCCTACGAGCAGTACTTC
J: TRBJ2-7
D: TRBD1
size: -
length: 18
V: TRBV11-1

CDR3: CSVEVGTWVLQDSQETQYF
DNA: TGCAGCGTTGAAGTAGGGACCTGGGTTCTCCAAGATTCCCAAGAGACCCAGTACTTC
J: TRBJ2-5
D: -
size: few
length: 19
V: TRBV29-1

CDR3: CASSPNGAWQGTQYF
DNA: TGTGCCAGCTCACCCAACGGGGCCTGGCAAGGGACCCAGTACTTC
J: TRBJ2-5
D: -
size: few
length: 15
V: TRBV18

CDR3: CASSQDRGRYEQYF
DNA: TGCGCCAGCAGCCAGGACAGGGGGCGTTACGAGCAGTACTTC
J: TRBJ2-7
D: TRBD1
size: -
length: 14
V: TRBV5-1

CDR3: CASRPTDVNQPQHF
DNA: TGCGCCAGCCGACCTACAGATGTCAATCAGCCCCAGCATTTT
J: TRBJ1-5
D: -
size: -
length: 14
V: TRBV10-2

CDR3: CASRAQGAGELFF
DNA: TGTGCCAGCAGGGCCCAGGGTGCCGGGGAGCTGTTTTTT
J: TRBJ2-2
D: -
size: few
length: 13
V: TRBV28

CDR3: CASSQDDSREQYF
DNA: TGTGCCAGCAGCCAAGATGACAGTAGGGAGCAGTACTTC
J: TRBJ2-7
D: -
size: -
length: 13
V: TRBV3-1

CDR3: CASSPSPSSYNEQFF
DNA: TGTGCCAGCAGCCCCTCGCCCAGCTCCTACAATGAGCAGTTCTTC
J: TRBJ2-1
D: -
size: -
length: 15
V: TRBV7-3

CDR3: CASTQRVNTEAFF
DNA: TGTGCCAGCACCCAGAGGGTCAACACTGAAGCTTTCTTT
J: TRBJ1-1
D: -
size: -
length: 13
V: TRBV12-3/TRBV12-4

CDR3: CASSQGLDTGNTIYF
DNA: TGTGCCAGCTCACAAGGCCTGGATACTGGAAACACCATATATTTT
J: TRBJ1-3
D: -
size: many
length: 15
V: TRBV18

CDR3: CASSLYPPSTGYNEQYF
DNA: TGTGCCAGCAGTTTATATCCCCCCTCAACAGGGTACAACGAGCAGTACTTC
J: TRBJ2-7
D: -
size: -
length: 17
V: TRBV27

CDR3: CASSVEGGGDEQFF
DNA: TGTGCCAGCAGCGTAGAAGGTGGGGGCGATGAGCAGTTCTTC
J: TRBJ2-1
D: -
size: -
length: 14
V: TRBV9

CDR3: CASSLARDYYFEQFF
DNA: TGTGCCAGCAGCTTAGCGAGGGACTACTATTTTGAGCAGTTCTTC
J: TRBJ2-1
D: TRBD2
size: many
length: 15
V: TRBV7-2

CDR3: CASSMRTSMNYEQYF
DNA: TGTGCCAGTAGTATGAGGACTAGCATGAACTACGAGCAGTACTTC
J: TRBJ2-7
D: TRBD2
size: few
length: 15
V: TRBV19

CDR3: CASSVKTEAFF
DNA: TGTGCCAGCAGTGTAAAGACTGAAGCTTTCTTT
J: TRBJ1-1
D: -
size: few
length: 11
V: TRBV6-2/TRBV6-3

CDR3: CASSVYSRANEKLFF
DNA: TGTGCCAGCAGTGTGTACAGCCGGGCTAATGAAAAACTGTTTTTT
J: TRBJ1-4
D: -
size: -
length: 15
V: TRBV2

CDR3: CASSLHVTGQASGANVLTF
DNA: TGCGCCAGCAGCCTTCACGTAACAGGGCAGGCTTCTGGGGCCAACGTCCTGACTTTC
J: TRBJ2-6
D: -
size: -
length: 19
V: TRBV5-1

CDR3: CASSVMQTGTDTQYF
DNA: TGTGCCAGCAGCGTCATGCAGACCGGCACAGATACGCAGTATTTT
J: TRBJ2-3
D: -
size: few
length: 15
V: TRBV11-2

CDR3: CASSAGEQFF
DNA: TGTGCCAGCAGCGCGGGGGAGCAGTTCTTC
J: TRBJ2-1
D: -
size: -
length: 10
V: TRBV5-5

CDR3: CASKSSAYNEQFF
DNA: TGTGCCAGTAAAAGCAGCGCCTACAATGAGCAGTTCTTC
J: TRBJ2-1
D: -
size: -
length: 13
V: TRBV19

CDR3: CASSQDQGAGETQCF
DNA: TGCGCCAGCAGCCAAGACCAGGGGGCGGGCGAGACCCAGTGCTTC
J: TRBJ2-5
D: TRBD1
size: -
length: 15
V: TRBV4-3

CDR3: CASSRTGGNTGELFF
DNA: TGTGCCAGCAGTCGGACAGGGGGAAACACCGGGGAGCTGTTTTTT
J: TRBJ2-2
D: TRBD1
size: many
length: 15
V: TRBV7-8

CDR3: CASSPLLSGDYNEQFF
DNA: TGTGCCAGCAGCCCCCTGCTTAGCGGGGATTACAATGAGCAGTTCTTC
J: TRBJ2-1
D: TRBD2
size: few
length: 16
V: TRBV3-1

CDR3: CASSSGLAGAETRYF
DNA: TGTGCCAGCTCTTCCGGACTAGCGGGAGCGGAGACCCGGTACTTC
J: TRBJ2-5
D: TRBD2
size: -
length: 15
V: TRBV28

CDR3: CSGSYGSTDTQYF
DNA: TGCAGCGGATCCTACGGAAGCACAGATACGCAGTATTTT
J: TRBJ2-3
D: -
size: -
length: 13
V: TRBV29-1

CDR3: CASSLSRQTLYNEQFF
DNA: TGCGCCAGCAGCTTGTCGCGACAAACGCTCTACAATGAGCAGTTCTTC
J: TRBJ2-1
D: -
size: -
length: 16
V: TRBV5-1